The 10 T cell receptor beta chains below all came from one sample that was sequenced in a study of a mutant IDH1 vaccine in newly diagnosed glioma. Their cognate antigens are unknown. Time point specified: week 23, last vaccination. One vaccine dose held 300 ug of mutant IDH1 20-mer peptide and came with topical imiquimod. Data came from immunoSEQ multiplex PCR; TCRdb stores just in-frame clones and leaves some out. The sample holds over 40,000 clones, 60% to 85% seen once. The sequencing used PBMCs, collected from a glioma patient whose treatment included an IDH1 peptide vaccine. The receptors were gathered from a middle-aged woman with glioma. Some clones in this sample may be carry-over from other donors' samples.

The CDR3 region is CASNLTQSSYEQYF. The CDR3 DNA reads as TGTGCCAGCAACCTGACCCAAAGCTCCTACGAGCAGTACTTC. The genes are TRBV12-1 and TRBJ2-7. TRBV12-1 is a recognized pseudogene. This CDR3 region has 14 residues.

This clone has only one observation. Here the CDR3 DNA reads TGCGCCAGCAGCTTCGGCCAGCAAGGTTCACCCCTCCACTTT. Translated: CASSFGQQGSPLHF. J is TRBJ1-6 and V is TRBV5-1; D is unresolved. Deletions cut 2 bases from V and 9 bases from J, with 12 bases between. Germline CDR1 reads SGHRS; CDR2 reads YFSETQ. This CDR3 spans 14 amino acids.

The table lists this clone with a count of one. V usage is TRBV27 and J usage is TRBJ2-2; 11 nucleotides agree with TRBD2. This CDR3 has 17 residues. Germline loops: CDR1 MNHEY, CDR2 SMNVEV (reference sequence). V lost 2 bases, J lost 0 bases, and 2 bases stayed unmatched. CDR3 residues: CASSLASGGTNTGELFF. The CDR3 bases are TGTGCCAGCAGTTTAGCTAGCGGGGGGACGAACACCGGGGAGCTGTTTTTT.

V and J are TRBV4-3 and TRBJ2-1; D may be TRBD1 or TRBD2 (5 bases each). The V and J ends lost 1 base and 6 bases respectively, with 13 bases between them. Germline CDR1 reads LGHNA; CDR2 reads YSLEER. The CDR3 sequence is 15 residues long. This CDR3 is CASSQAPGLPNEQFF. The DNA for the CDR3 is TGCGCCAGCAGCCAAGCCCCGGGGCTACCCAATGAGCAGTTCTTC.

The genes are TRBV5-4 and TRBJ2-2; a weak D match, TRBD2 (5 bases). From germline, CDR1 is SGHNT and CDR2 YYREEE (reference sequence). The CDR3 is made up of 14 amino acids. V was cut by 0 bases and J by 7 bases, with 10 bases left in between. The CDR3 DNA is TGTGCCAGCAGCTTGGGAGGGATTAGCGGGGAGCTGTTTTTT. Protein: CASSLGGISGELFF.

The CDR3 coding sequence is TGTGCCAGCAGTTTATCAGGTGCAACTAATGAAAAACTGTTTTTT. Its translation is CASSLSGATNEKLFF. This chain links TRBV27 with TRBJ1-4; no firm D call. The CDR3 sequence is 15 residues long. V was cut by 0 bases and J by 0 bases, with 5 bases left in between. Germline V lookup: CDR1 MNHEY, CDR2 SMNVEV (reference sequence). The complete variable domain, with remaining parts taken from reference TRBV27 and TRBJ1-4, reads EAQVTQNPRYLITVTGKKLTVTCSQNMNHEYMSWYRQDPGLGLRQIYYSMNVEVTDKGDVPEGYKVSRKEKRNFPLILESPSPNQTSLYFCASSLSGATNEKLFFGSGTQLSVL.

This clone was counted between two and nine times. The V call is TRBV4-2, the J call TRBJ2-7; 7 nucleotides agree with TRBD1. Germline V gives CDR1 LGHNA, CDR2 YNFKEQ. CDR3 length: 16 residues. With V trimmed by 3 bases and J by 4 bases, 12 bases remained unmatched. The CDR3 here is CASSQDPSGQSYEQYF. Written as DNA, the CDR3 is TGTGCCAGCAGCCAGGACCCTTCGGGACAGAGTTACGAGCAGTACTTC.

The CDR3: CASSWVGHGDEQYF. The DNA of the CDR3 is TGTGCCAGCAGCTGGGTGGGGCACGGGGACGAGCAGTACTTC. The chain recombines TRBV11-2 with TRBJ2-7, with D perhaps assigned TRBD1 or TRBD2 (5 bases each). CDR3 size: 14 residues. The germline V gene encodes CDR1 SGHAT and CDR2 FQNNGV. Trimming removed 4 bases from V and 5 bases from J, with 15 bases in between.

The chain uses TRBV2 and TRBJ1-1; D may be TRBD1 (6 bases). Germline CDR1 and CDR2: SNHLY and FYNNEI. The CDR3 consists of 13 residues. The germline V and J ends were trimmed by 10 bases and 2 bases, with 14 bases remaining between them. CDR3 protein: CAIQDRVNTEAFF. The CDR3 nucleotides are TGTGCCATCCAGGACAGAGTTAACACTGAAGCTTTCTTT.

The chain employs TRBV4-1 and TRBJ2-3; 9 positions match TRBD2. Losses at the gene ends were 1 base for V and 5 bases for J; bases not matched to a gene: 4. Germline loops: CDR1 MGHRA, CDR2 YSYEKL. There are 15 residues in the CDR3. The CDR3 DNA sequence: TGCGCCAGCAGCCAAGTAGCGGGGGAACAAGATACGCAGTATTTT. Protein sequence: CASSQVAGEQDTQYF.